Following are 4 T cell receptor beta chains from one sample sequenced in a study of blood T cell repertoires in COVID-19. Only in-frame clones appear in the TCRdb table, and some are missing; sequencing was by immunoSEQ multiplex PCR. The profile shows 300,000 to 400,000 clones, approximately 87% of them singletons. What was sequenced was PBMCs or T cells enriched from blood (not recorded which). Source of these receptors: a young woman with acute COVID-19.

The genes are TRBV4-1 and TRBJ1-4; D ambiguous. Germline CDR1 reads MGHRA; CDR2 reads YSYEKL. The CDR3 totals 11 residues. V lost 1 base to trimming and J lost 10 bases, with 4 bases between them. CDR3 bases: TGCGCCAGCAGCCAAGCAGGAAAACTGTTTTTT. This gives the protein CASSQAGKLFF.

The chain uses TRBV19 and TRBJ1-1, with 9 bases that match TRBD1. The CDR3 is made up of 14 amino acids. The germline V gene has CDR1 LNHDA and CDR2 SQIVND (reference sequence). V lost 6 bases, J lost 6 bases, and 8 bases stayed unmatched. Here the CDR3 reads CASRGQGGWAEAFF. CDR3 nucleotide sequence: TGTGCCAGTAGGGGACAGGGAGGATGGGCTGAAGCTTTCTTT.

The V gene is TRBV24-1, the J gene TRBJ2-2; 9 bases line up with TRBD1. Per the germline V gene, CDR1 is KGHDR and CDR2 is SFDVKD. This CDR3 comprises 17 residues. After removal of 6 bases from V and 1 base from J, the junction contained 8 bases not matched to a gene. CDR3 coding DNA: TGTGCCACCAGTAGCCTGGGACAGGGTATGAACACCGGGGAGCTGTTTTTT. Protein product: CATSSLGQGMNTGELFF.

The chain uses TRBV5-1 and TRBJ1-2; TRBD1 matches at 10 bases. Germline loops: CDR1 SGHRS, CDR2 YFSETQ. V gave up 0 bases and J gave up 4 bases; unmatched junction bases: 3. This CDR3 contains 15 residues. The CDR3 loop reads CASSLAGTGVYGYTF. CDR3 DNA sequence: TGCGCCAGCAGCTTGGCCGGGACAGGGGTCTATGGCTACACCTTC.